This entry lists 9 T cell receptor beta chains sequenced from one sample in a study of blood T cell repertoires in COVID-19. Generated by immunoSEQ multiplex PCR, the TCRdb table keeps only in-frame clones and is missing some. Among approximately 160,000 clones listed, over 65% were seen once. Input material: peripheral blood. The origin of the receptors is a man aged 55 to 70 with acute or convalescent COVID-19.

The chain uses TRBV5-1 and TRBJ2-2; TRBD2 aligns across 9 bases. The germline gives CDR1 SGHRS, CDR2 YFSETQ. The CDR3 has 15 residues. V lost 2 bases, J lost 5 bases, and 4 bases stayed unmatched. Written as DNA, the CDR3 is TGCGCCAGCAGCTTCGAGCGGGGGGAGACCGGGGAGCTGTTTTTT. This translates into CASSFERGETGELFF.

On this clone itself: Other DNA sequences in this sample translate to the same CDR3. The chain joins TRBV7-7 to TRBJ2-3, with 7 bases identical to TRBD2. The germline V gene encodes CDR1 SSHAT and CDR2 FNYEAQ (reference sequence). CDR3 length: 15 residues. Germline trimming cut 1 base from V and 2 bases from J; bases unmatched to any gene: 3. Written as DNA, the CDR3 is TGTGCCAGCAGCTTAGGAAGCGGGGTCACAGATACGCAGTATTTT. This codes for CASSLGSGVTDTQYF.

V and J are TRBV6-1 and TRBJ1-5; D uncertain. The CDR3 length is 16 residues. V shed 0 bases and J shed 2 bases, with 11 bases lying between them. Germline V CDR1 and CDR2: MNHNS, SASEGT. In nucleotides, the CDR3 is TGTGCCAGCAGTGAAGCCGGAGTCCTAGGCAATCAGCCCCAGCATTTT. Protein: CASSEAGVLGNQPQHF.

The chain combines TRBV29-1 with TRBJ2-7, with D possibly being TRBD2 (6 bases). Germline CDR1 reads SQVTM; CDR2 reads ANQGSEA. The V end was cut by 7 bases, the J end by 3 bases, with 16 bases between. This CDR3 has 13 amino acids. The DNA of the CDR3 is TGCAGCGCCCGGGCTAGCGTTTACTACGAGCAGTACTTC. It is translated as CSARASVYYEQYF.

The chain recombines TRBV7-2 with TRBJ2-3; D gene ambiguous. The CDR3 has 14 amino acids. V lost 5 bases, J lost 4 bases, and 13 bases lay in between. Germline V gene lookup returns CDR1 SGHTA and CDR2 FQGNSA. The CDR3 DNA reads TGTGCCAGCAGCACCGTACTCGAAGCAGATACGCAGTATTTT. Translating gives CASSTVLEADTQYF.

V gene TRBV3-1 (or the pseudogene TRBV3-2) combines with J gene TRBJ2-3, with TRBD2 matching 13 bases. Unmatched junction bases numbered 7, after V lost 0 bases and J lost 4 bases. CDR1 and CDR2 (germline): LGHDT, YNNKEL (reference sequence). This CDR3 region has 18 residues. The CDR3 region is CASSQDRSGTSGADTQYF. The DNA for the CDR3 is TGTGCCAGCAGCCAAGATAGATCCGGGACTAGCGGGGCAGATACGCAGTATTTT.

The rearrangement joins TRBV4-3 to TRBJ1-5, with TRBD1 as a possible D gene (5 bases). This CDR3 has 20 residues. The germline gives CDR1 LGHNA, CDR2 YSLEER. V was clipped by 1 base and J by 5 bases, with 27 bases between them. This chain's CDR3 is CASSQVVGRRGCDPDQPQHF. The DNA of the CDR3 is TGCGCCAGCAGCCAAGTAGTGGGGCGGCGGGGGTGTGATCCTGATCAGCCCCAGCATTTT.

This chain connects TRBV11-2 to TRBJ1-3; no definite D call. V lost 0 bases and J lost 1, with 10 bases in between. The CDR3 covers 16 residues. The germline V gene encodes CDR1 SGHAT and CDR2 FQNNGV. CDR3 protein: CASSLDPSGSGNTIYF. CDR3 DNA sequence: TGTGCCAGCAGCTTAGATCCTAGTGGGTCTGGAAACACCATATATTTT.

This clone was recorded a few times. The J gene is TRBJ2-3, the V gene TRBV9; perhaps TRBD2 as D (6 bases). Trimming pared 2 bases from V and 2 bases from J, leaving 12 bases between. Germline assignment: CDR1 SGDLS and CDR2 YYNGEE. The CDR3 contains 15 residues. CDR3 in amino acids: CASSVGGLSTDTQYF. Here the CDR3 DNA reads TGTGCCAGCAGCGTGGGGGGACTGTCCACAGATACGCAGTATTTT.